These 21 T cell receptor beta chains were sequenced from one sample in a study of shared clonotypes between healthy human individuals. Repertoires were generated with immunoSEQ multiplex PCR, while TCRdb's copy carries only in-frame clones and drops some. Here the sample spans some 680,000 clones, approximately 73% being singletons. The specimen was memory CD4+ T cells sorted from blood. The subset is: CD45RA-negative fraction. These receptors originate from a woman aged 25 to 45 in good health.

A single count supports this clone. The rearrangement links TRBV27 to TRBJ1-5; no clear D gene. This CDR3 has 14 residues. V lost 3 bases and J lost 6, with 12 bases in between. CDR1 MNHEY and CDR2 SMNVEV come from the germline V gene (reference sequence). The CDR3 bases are TGTGCCAGCAGTTTGCGGCCGTTCGGTCAGCCCCAGCATTTT. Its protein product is CASSLRPFGQPQHF.

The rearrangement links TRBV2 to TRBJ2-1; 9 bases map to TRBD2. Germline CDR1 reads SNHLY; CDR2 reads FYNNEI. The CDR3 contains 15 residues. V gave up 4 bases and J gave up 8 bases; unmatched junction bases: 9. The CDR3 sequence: CASSGIAGVGDEQFF. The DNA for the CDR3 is TGTGCCAGCAGTGGAATAGCGGGAGTGGGGGATGAGCAGTTCTTC.

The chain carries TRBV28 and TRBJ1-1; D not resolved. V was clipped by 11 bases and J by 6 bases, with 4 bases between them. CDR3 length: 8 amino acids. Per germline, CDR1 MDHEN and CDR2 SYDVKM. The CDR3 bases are TGTGCCGGCCCTGAAGCTTTCTTT. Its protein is CAGPEAFF.

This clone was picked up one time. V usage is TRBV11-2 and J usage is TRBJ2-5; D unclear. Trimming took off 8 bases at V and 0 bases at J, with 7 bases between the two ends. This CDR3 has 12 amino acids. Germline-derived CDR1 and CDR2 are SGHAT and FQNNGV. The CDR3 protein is CASSTYQETQYF. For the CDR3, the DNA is TGTGCCAGCTCGACCTACCAAGAGACCCAGTACTTC.

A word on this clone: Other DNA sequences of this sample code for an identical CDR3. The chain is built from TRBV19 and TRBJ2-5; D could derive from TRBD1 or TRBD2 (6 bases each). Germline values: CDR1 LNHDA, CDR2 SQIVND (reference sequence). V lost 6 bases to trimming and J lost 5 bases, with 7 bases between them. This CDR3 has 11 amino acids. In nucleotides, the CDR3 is TGTGCCAGTAGGGGGGGCGAGACCCAGTACTTC. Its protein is CASRGGETQYF.

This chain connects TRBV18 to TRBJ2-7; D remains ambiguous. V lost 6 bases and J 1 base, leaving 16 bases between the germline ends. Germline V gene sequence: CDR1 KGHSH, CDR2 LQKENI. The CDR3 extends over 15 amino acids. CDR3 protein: CASSDGLGESYEQYF. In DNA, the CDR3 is TGTGCCAGCTCGGATGGGCTCGGAGAGTCCTACGAGCAGTACTTC.

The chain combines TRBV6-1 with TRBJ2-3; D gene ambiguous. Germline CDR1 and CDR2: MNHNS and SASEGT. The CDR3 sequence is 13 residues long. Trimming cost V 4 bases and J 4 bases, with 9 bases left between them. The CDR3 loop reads CASSALVADTQYF. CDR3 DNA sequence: TGTGCCAGCAGTGCGCTAGTCGCAGATACGCAGTATTTT.

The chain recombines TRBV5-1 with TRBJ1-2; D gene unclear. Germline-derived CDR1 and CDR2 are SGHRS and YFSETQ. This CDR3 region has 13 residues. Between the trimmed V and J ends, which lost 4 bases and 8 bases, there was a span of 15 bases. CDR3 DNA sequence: TGCGCCAGCAGCGCGGACCTGAGGAAAGGCTACACCTTC. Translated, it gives CASSADLRKGYTF.

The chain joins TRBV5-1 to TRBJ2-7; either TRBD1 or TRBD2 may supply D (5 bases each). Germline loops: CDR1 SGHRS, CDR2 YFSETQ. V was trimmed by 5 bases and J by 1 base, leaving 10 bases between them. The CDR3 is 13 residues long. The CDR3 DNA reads TGCGCCAGCAGTCGGGACCTTTCCTACGAGCAGTACTTC. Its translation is CASSRDLSYEQYF. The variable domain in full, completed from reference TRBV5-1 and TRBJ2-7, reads KAGVTQTPRYLIKTRGQQVTLSCSPISGHRSVSWYQQTPGQGLQFLFEYFSETQRNKGNFPGRFSGRQFSNSRSEMNVSTLELGDSALYLCASSRDLSYEQYFGPGTRLTVT.

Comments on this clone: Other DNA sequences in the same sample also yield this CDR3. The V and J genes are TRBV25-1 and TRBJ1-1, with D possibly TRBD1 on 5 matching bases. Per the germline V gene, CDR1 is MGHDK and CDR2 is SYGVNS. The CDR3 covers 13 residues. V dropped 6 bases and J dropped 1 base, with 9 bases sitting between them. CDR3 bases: TGTGCCAGCAGAGGGACTGGGAACACTGAAGCTTTCTTT. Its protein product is CASRGTGNTEAFF.

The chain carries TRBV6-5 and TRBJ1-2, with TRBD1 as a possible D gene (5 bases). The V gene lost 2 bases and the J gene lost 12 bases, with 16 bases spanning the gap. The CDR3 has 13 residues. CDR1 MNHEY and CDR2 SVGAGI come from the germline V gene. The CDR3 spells CASSYDRTGGNTF. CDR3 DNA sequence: TGTGCCAGCAGTTACGATAGAACAGGCGGTAACACCTTC.

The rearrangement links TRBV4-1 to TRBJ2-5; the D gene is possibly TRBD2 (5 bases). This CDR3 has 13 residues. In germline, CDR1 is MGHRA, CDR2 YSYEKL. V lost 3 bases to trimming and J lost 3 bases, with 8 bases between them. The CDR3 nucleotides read TGCGCCAGCAGCCAGGACTGGGAAGAGACCCAGTACTTC. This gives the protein CASSQDWEETQYF.

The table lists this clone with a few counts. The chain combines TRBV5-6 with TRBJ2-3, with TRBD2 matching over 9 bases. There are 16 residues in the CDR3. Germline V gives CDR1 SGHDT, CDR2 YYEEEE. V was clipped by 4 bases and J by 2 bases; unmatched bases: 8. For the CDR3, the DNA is TGTGCCAGCAGCCTTTTTTTAGCGGGAGTCACAGATACGCAGTATTTT. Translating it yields CASSLFLAGVTDTQYF.

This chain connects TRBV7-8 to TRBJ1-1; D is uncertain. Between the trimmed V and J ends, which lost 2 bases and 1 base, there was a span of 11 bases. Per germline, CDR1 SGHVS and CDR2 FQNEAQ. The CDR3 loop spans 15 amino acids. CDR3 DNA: TGTGCCAGCAGCTTATCGACGAAAGCGAACACTGAAGCTTTCTTT. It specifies CASSLSTKANTEAFF.

The CDR3 protein is CASSLAGDGRQFF. Written as DNA, the CDR3 is TGTGCCAGCAGCTTAGCGGGGGATGGAAGGCAGTTCTTC. The gene calls are TRBV7-2 and TRBJ2-1; possibly TRBD1 or TRBD2 for D (5 bases each). Per germline, CDR1 SGHTA and CDR2 FQGNSA. Deletions cut 0 bases from V and 12 bases from J, with 12 bases between. CDR3 length equals 13 residues.

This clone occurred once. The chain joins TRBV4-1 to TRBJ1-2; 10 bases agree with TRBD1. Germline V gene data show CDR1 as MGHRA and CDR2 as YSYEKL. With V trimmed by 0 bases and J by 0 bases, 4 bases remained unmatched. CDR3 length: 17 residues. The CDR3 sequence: CASSQDFGTGANYGYTF. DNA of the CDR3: TGCGCCAGCAGCCAAGATTTTGGGACAGGGGCTAACTATGGCTACACCTTC.

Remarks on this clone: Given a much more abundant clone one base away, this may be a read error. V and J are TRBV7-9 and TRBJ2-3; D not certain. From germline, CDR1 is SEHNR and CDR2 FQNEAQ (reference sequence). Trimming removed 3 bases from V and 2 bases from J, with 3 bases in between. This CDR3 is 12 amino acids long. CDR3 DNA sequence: TGTGCCAGCAGCTTCCACACAGATACGCAGTATTTT. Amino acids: CASSFHTDTQYF. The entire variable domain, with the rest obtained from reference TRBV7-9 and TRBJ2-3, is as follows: DTGVSQNPRHKITKRGQNVTFRCDPISEHNRLYWYRQTLGQGPEFLTYFQNEAQLEKSRLLSDRFSAERPKGSFSTLEIQRTEQGDSAMYLCASSFHTDTQYFGPGTRLTVL.

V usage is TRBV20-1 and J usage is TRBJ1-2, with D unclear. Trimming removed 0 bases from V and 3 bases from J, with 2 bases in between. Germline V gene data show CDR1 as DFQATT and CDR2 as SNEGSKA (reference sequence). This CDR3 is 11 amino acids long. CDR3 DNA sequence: TGCAGTGCTAGAGATTACTATGGCTACACCTTC. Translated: CSARDYYGYTF.

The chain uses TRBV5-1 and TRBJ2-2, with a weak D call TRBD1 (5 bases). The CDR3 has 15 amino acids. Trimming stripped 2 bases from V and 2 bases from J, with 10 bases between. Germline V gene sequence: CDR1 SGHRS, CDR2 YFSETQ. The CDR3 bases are TGCGCCAGCAGCTTACTGGGGCCCAACACCGGGGAGCTGTTTTTT. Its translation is CASSLLGPNTGELFF.

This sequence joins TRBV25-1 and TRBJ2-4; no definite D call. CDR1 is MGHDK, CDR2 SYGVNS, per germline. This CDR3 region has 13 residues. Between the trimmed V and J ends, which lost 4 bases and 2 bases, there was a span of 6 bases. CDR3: CASSVGSKNIQYF. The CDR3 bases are TGTGCCAGCAGTGTAGGGTCCAAAAACATTCAGTACTTC.

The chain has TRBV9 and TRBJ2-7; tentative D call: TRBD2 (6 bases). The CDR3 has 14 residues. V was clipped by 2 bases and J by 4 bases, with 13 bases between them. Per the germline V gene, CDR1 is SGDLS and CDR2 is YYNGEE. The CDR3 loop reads CASSVDIGGYEQYF. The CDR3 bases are TGTGCCAGCAGCGTCGATATCGGGGGATACGAGCAGTACTTC. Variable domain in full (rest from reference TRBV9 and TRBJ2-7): DSGVTQTPKHLITATGQRVTLRCSPRSGDLSVYWYQQSLDQGLQFLIQYYNGEERAKGNILERFSAQQFPDLHSELNLSSLELGDSALYFCASSVDIGGYEQYFGPGTRLTVT.